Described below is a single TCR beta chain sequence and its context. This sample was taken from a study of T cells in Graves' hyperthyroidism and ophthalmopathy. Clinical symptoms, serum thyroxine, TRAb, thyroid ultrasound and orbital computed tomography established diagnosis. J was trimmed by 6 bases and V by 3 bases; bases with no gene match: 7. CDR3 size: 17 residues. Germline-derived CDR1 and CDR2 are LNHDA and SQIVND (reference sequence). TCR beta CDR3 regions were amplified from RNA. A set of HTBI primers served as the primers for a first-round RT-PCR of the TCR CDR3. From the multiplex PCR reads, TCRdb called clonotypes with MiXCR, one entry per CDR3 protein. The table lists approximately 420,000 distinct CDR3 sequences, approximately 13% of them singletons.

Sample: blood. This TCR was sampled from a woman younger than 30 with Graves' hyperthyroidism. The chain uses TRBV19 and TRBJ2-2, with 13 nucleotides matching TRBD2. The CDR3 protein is CASSMIRLAGGAGELFF. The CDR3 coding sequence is TGTGCCAGTAGTATGATTCGACTAGCGGGAGGAGCCGGGGAGCTGTTTTTT. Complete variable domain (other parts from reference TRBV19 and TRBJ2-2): DGGITQSPKYLFRKEGQNVTLSCEQNLNHDAMYWYRQDPGQGLRLIYYSQIVNDFQKGDIAEGYSVSREKKESFPLTVTSAQKNPTAFYLCASSMIRLAGGAGELFFGEGSRLTVL.